This T cell receptor beta chain was obtained from a study of T cell changes during pregnancy in multiple sclerosis. Some clones are missing from TCRdb's copy, which holds only in-frame ones; the method was immunoSEQ multiplex PCR. This table holds about 120,000 clones, about 93% found once. CDR1 and CDR2 (germline): SGHVS, FQNEAQ. Trimming pared 1 base from V and 1 base from J, leaving 8 bases between. The CDR3 runs to 15 residues. Sequenced here: peripheral blood, sampled before pregnancy. This chain uses TRBV7-8 with TRBJ1-5; D might be TRBD1 (5 bases). This TCR was sampled from a female donor with multiple sclerosis, enrolled in a pregnancy study. The CDR3 loop reads CASSLGRASNQPQHF. The CDR3 region has the DNA TGTGCCAGCAGCTTAGGCAGGGCGAGCAATCAGCCCCAGCATTTT.